The source of this T cell receptor (beta chain) is a study of vaccination effects on CD4 cells after COVID-19 (dated by TCRdb to 2022 to 2024). For the wider study: The ViraFEST assay stimulated PBMC with viral peptide pools and then used TCR sequencing to identify antigen-specific CD4+ T cell clonotypes by expansion. Two doses of either the BNT162b2 or the mRNA-1273 mRNA SARS-CoV-2 vaccine were administered to participants. Pre-vaccine samples were drawn from a couple of convalescent patients 16 days and one week before the first dose, at 142 and 148 days after COVID-19 diagnosis. Each well held two million PBMC cultured in IMDM containing about 5.4% human AB serum, about 10 IU/ml IL-2 and gentamicin, along with 8 to 10 ug/ml peptides. The study compared SARS-CoV-2 spike-specific CD4+ TCR repertoires before and after mRNA vaccination in COVID-19 convalescent patients and infection-naive vaccine recipients. Altogether, about 10 COVID-19 convalescent patients and a handful of SARS-CoV-2-naive healthy vaccine recipients made up the full study. Cultures from other donors in the study were sequenced using the Oncomine TCR Beta short-read assay on an Illumina iSeq 100. What the study reported, not specific to this receptor: Limitations of the study were the small number of convalescent patients and the absence of early post-infection timepoints. Clones induced by infection and clones induced by vaccination both contracted markedly at late timepoints after vaccination, which fits with T cell responses waning over time. Among convalescent patients, the spike-reactive repertoire after vaccination was made up mainly of new vaccine-induced clones that were largely distinct from the clones induced by infection.

This clone was seen only a few times. Its binding antigen is unknown. No base qualities exist here, and no much larger clone lies one base off it. After less than eleven days of culture, CD4+ T cells were isolated with the EasySep CD4+ T cell isolation kit. Convalescent patients had PCR-confirmed SARS-CoV-2 infection between March and December 2020, before Alpha, Beta and Delta variants emerged in the United States. On days 3 and 7, half of the culture medium was replaced with fresh IL-2-containing medium. Unless otherwise noted, each peptide stimulation condition was cultured in triplicate wells. Using Ficoll-Paque Plus gradient centrifugation, PBMC were separated from whole blood and then either used fresh or cryopreserved at -140C. The QIAamp micro DNA kit was used to extract genomic DNA from the cultured CD4+ T cells. The library was prepared using the immunoSEQ multiplex PCR assay. DNA from the cultured and isolated CD4+ T cells underwent TCR beta CDR3 sequencing. The published analysis was carried out like this. Non-productive TCR sequences were removed, reads were trimmed to the CDR3 region, and CDR3s of at least 7 amino acids were retained. Antigen-specific clonotypes were identified with the MANAFEST web app by comparing expansion in peptide wells against reference cultures. To be called positive, a clone needed expansion at FDR<0.05 compared with the reference and with all other wells, an odds ratio greater than 5, and a frequency greater than 0.1% in two replicate wells. A clonotype was called cross-reactive if it was significantly expanded both in SARS-CoV-2 spike wells and in at least one common cold coronavirus spike condition. Levenshtein distance calculated with the stringdist R package was used to assess CDR3 similarity, and unrooted trees were constructed with ape in R 3.6.1. The table was pulled from immuneACCESS by TCRdb, which kept in-frame rearrangements only. Such tables lose some clones; where checked, under half of the loss comes from unresolved V genes, and the rest has no known cause. V and J calls and clone size are given by that table; D and trimming were obtained from the DNA. This sample lists approximately 47,000 clones; roughly three quarters were detected once. 12% of the sample rests with the top ten.

CDR1 and CDR2 (MNHNY, SVGAGI) derive from the germline V gene (reference sequence). Its CDR3 holds 14 amino acids, cysteine through phenylalanine. The entry retains the CDR3 DNA only, 42 bases that are in frame from base 1. V and J are truncated by 6 bases and 0 bases respectively, leaving an intervening sequence of 11 bases. Source: CD4+ T cells from PBMCs cultured without peptide, taken before COVID-19 vaccination. The V and J segments used are TRBV6-6 and TRBJ1-1, and TRBD1 may be the D gene, going by 5 matching bases. This clonotype originated in a human donor who had a prior SARS-CoV-2 infection. The DNA sequence is as follows: TGTGCCAGCAGCGCGGGGACGGTGAACACTGAAGCTTTCTTT. It translates to CASSAGTVNTEAFF.